A selection of T cell receptor beta chains follows, all from one sample in a study of blood T cell repertoires in COVID-19. Clones were read by immunoSEQ multiplex PCR, and TCRdb kept only the in-frame ones, dropping some. The sample holds some 170,000 clones, 75% to 90% seen once. Input material: PBMCs or T cells enriched from blood (not recorded which). The receptors originated from a man aged 40-49 years who had recovered from COVID-19. CDR3s include the opening cysteine and the closing phenylalanine or tryptophan. D genes are given only for firm matches. The size field is filled for only some rows; it gives once, few, many or a size class.

cdr3_nt	cdr3_aa	v_call	clone_size	j_call	d_call
TGTGCCAGCAGCTGGACGGTAGCGGGGGGGAGAGAGCAGTTCTTC	CASSWTVAGGREQFF	TRBV5-4	few	TRBJ2-1	TRBD2
TGTGCCATCAGTGAGTCGAATAGCGGGAACTCCTACGAGCAGTACTTC	CAISESNSGNSYEQYF	TRBV10-3	NA	TRBJ2-7	TRBD2
TGTGCCAGCAGTCCGACTGGCACAGATACGCAGTATTTT	CASSPTGTDTQYF	TRBV6-5	NA	TRBJ2-3	NA
TGTGCCTGGAGGACAGGGAATAATTCACCCCTCCACTTT	CAWRTGNNSPLHF	TRBV30	NA	TRBJ1-6	TRBD1
TGTGCCAGCTCACAAGACGGAGTGTATGGCTACACCTTC	CASSQDGVYGYTF	TRBV18	NA	TRBJ1-2	NA
TGTGCCAGTAGGACCTCGGACCGCGGACAGTCGAAAGAGACCCAGTACTTC	CASRTSDRGQSKETQYF	TRBV19	few	TRBJ2-5	NA
TGCGCCAGCAGCTTGGAAACAGGGGGAACCTCTGGAAACACCATATATTTT	CASSLETGGTSGNTIYF	TRBV5-1	few	TRBJ1-3	TRBD1
TGTGCCAGCAGCGTAGCTCAGGCAGCTGGTTACGAGCAGTACTTC	CASSVAQAAGYEQYF	TRBV9	NA	TRBJ2-7	NA
TGTGCCAGCAGTGTACCAGGAGCGGTTCGGGAAAAACTGTTTTTT	CASSVPGAVREKLFF	TRBV2	NA	TRBJ1-4	NA
TGTGCCTGGACAGGGAAGACAGATACGCAGTATTTT	CAWTGKTDTQYF	TRBV30	NA	TRBJ2-3	NA
TGTGCCAGTAGGGACAGGGGTTACGAGCAGTACTTC	CASRDRGYEQYF	TRBV19	NA	TRBJ2-7	TRBD1
TGTGCCGGAAGCGGACAGGGGTCCGAGCAGTACTTC	CAGSGQGSEQYF	TRBV10-3	NA	TRBJ2-7	TRBD1
TGTGCCAGCAGTGGGGGCGCGGACACTGAAGCTTTCTTT	CASSGGADTEAFF	TRBV28	NA	TRBJ1-1	NA
TGTGCCAGAGTACAGGGAATCTATGGCTACACCTTC	CARVQGIYGYTF	TRBV2	NA	TRBJ1-2	NA
TGTGCCAGCAGCTCGACCGGGACAGGGGCTGGAAACACCATATATTTT	CASSSTGTGAGNTIYF	TRBV11-3	NA	TRBJ1-3	TRBD1
TGTGCCAGCAGCCAAGATCTCAGGGGAGAGACCCAGTACTTC	CASSQDLRGETQYF	TRBV4-2	once	TRBJ2-5	NA
TGTGCCATCAGTGAGGGGCCCAATCAGCCCCAGCATTTT	CAISEGPNQPQHF	TRBV10-3	NA	TRBJ1-5	NA
TGTGCCAGCAGCTATGGGGGAGCGGGAGAGGGTGAGCAGTACTTC	CASSYGGAGEGEQYF	TRBV4-2	NA	TRBJ2-7	TRBD2
TGTGCCAGCAGTTTGACACCAGCCTACGAGCAGTACTTC	CASSLTPAYEQYF	TRBV27	once	TRBJ2-7	NA
TGTGCCAGCAGCGGCTACGGACAGTCCGACTTCCTTAACTATGGCTACACCTTC	CASSGYGQSDFLNYGYTF	TRBV9	NA	TRBJ1-2	NA
TGTGCCAGCGCACAGGGGGTACTCGGGAGCGAGCAGTACTTC	CASAQGVLGSEQYF	TRBV5-4	NA	TRBJ2-7	TRBD1
TGTGCCAGCTCACCACTTGACAGGGCCCTCGCCACGCAGTATTTT	CASSPLDRALATQYF	TRBV18	NA	TRBJ2-3	TRBD1
TGCGCCAGCAGCAGCGGACAGGGGGCGAGTGGCTACACCTTC	CASSSGQGASGYTF	TRBV5-1	NA	TRBJ1-2	TRBD1
TGCGCCAGCAGCTTTAGGGACAGGGACTATGGCTACACCTTC	CASSFRDRDYGYTF	TRBV5-1	NA	TRBJ1-2	TRBD1
TGTGCCAGCAGCTTAGCGAACAGCGGGTCCTATGGCTACACCTTC	CASSLANSGSYGYTF	TRBV7-9	NA	TRBJ1-2	NA
TGTGCCACCAGTGATCCGGGACAGGGGGCCTACGAGCAGTACTTC	CATSDPGQGAYEQYF	TRBV24-1	NA	TRBJ2-7	TRBD1
TGTGCCAGCACCCGGTCGGGGAATCAGCCCCAGCATTTT	CASTRSGNQPQHF	TRBV5-6	NA	TRBJ1-5	NA
TGTGCCAGCAGCCCCTCACCCAGGAGCAATCAGCCCCAGCATTTT	CASSPSPRSNQPQHF	TRBV2	NA	TRBJ1-5	NA
TGCAGCGCCAAGGACAGTAAATACGAGCAGTACTTC	CSAKDSKYEQYF	TRBV29-1	NA	TRBJ2-7	NA
TGTGCCAGCCGGACCCAGGGGGTTAATTCACCCCTCCACTTT	CASRTQGVNSPLHF	TRBV7-9	NA	TRBJ1-6	TRBD1
TGCAGCGTACTACGGGAGGGAATCTATGGCTACACCTTC	CSVLREGIYGYTF	TRBV29-1	once	TRBJ1-2	NA
TGTGCCAGCAGTCTTTCGGGCGACAGGTATGAGACCCAGTACTTC	CASSLSGDRYETQYF	TRBV28	NA	TRBJ2-5	NA
TGTGCCACCAGCCCCCGGGACAGGGACCGAGATACGCAGTATTTT	CATSPRDRDRDTQYF	TRBV24-1	NA	TRBJ2-3	TRBD1
TGTGCCACCAGCGGGGGCCCTAAACAGGGCCAGTTCTTC	CATSGGPKQGQFF	TRBV15	NA	TRBJ2-1	NA
TGCAGCGGGCAGGGGGCAGCTGAAGCTTTCTTT	CSGQGAAEAFF	TRBV20-1	NA	TRBJ1-1	TRBD1
TGTGCCAGCAGCTTAAGGACAGGGGAAAATCAGCCCCAGCATTTT	CASSLRTGENQPQHF	TRBV11-2	NA	TRBJ1-5	TRBD1
TGTGCCAGCAGCTTAATGGGGGGTACTGAAGCTTTCTTT	CASSLMGGTEAFF	TRBV11-2	NA	TRBJ1-1	NA
TGTGCCACGTGCTCAGGGGGGAATCAGCCCCAGCATTTT	CATCSGGNQPQHF	TRBV24-1	NA	TRBJ1-5	TRBD1
TGTGCCAGCGGGGGAACGGGACAGACAAATTCACCCCTCCACTTT	CASGGTGQTNSPLHF	TRBV6-1	NA	TRBJ1-6	TRBD1
TGTGCCTCGTCGGGGGAGGACACTGAAGCTTTCTTT	CASSGEDTEAFF	TRBV12-3/TRBV12-4	NA	TRBJ1-1	NA